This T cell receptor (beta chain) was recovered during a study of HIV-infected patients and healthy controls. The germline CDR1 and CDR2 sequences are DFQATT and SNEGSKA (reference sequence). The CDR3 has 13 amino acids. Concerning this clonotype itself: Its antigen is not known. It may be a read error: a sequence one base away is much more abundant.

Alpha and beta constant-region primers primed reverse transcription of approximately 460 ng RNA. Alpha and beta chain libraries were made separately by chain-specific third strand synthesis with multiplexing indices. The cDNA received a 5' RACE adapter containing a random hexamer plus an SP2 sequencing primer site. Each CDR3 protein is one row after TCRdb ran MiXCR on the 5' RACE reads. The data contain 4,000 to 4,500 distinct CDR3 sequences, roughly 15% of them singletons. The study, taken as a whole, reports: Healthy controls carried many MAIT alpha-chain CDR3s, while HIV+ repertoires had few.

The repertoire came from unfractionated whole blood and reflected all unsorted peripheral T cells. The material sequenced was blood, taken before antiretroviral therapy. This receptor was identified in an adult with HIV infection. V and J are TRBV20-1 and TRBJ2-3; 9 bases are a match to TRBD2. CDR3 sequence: CSATGTSTDTKYF. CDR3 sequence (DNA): TGCAGTGCTACCGGGACTAGCACAGATACGAAGTATTTT.